The T cell receptor (beta chain) described here comes from a study of cytomegalovirus exposure and HLA in healthy donors. Whole-study context: There were 117 million unique TCR beta sequences, drawn from approximately 180 million T cells, in an earlier analysis.

In the case of this clone: Its target is unknown.

Overall study findings and caveats: Reported results showed that the classifier diagnosed cytomegalovirus status with high specificity and sensitivity.

Primers for the PCR totalled 60 Vbeta and 13 Jbeta. Method: immunoSEQ multiplex PCR; TCRdb's copy keeps in-frame clones and lacks some. The sample comprises 130,000 to 150,000 clones, more than 60% of which are singletons, and approximately 10% rests with the top ten. CDR3 length: 18 residues. Trimming took 2 bases from V and 5 from J; bases not matched to a gene: 14. CDR1 is SGHDT and CDR2 is YYEEEE in the germline V gene. What was sequenced was PBMCs. The chain employs TRBV5-6 and TRBJ2-4; 9 nucleotides align to TRBD2. This clonotype was sampled from a woman aged 45-59 years in good health and CMV-seropositive. CDR3 protein: CASSFRYDDRGGENIQYF. In DNA form, the CDR3 reads TGTGCCAGCAGCTTTCGATATGACGACCGCGGGGGGGAAAACATTCAGTACTTC. Combining the CDR3 with reference TRBV5-6 and TRBJ2-4 gives the whole variable domain DAGVTQSPTHLIKTRGQQVTLRCSPKSGHDTVSWYQQALGQGPQFIFQYYEEEERQRGNFPDRFSGHQFPNYSSELNVNALLLGDSALYLCASSFRYDDRGGENIQYFGAGTRLSVL.